This T cell receptor beta chain was sequenced during a study of blood T cell repertoires in COVID-19 (dated by TCRdb to the early 2020s). For the wider study: Samples from collaborators originated in the United States, Italy and Spain and spanned both the acute and convalescent phases of COVID-19. Where HLA class I and class II types were available, the types were taken from metadata supplied by the sample provider, not from assay-based typing. The dataset comprised deeply sampled blood TCRbeta repertoires from subjects exposed to, actively infected with, or recovered from COVID-19. The repertoires were made available in a free public database intended to serve as a resource for research on the immune response to SARS-CoV-2. Samples came from the ongoing ImmuneRACE study (first 160 participants) plus 1,254 subjects from 6 global collaborators. The sample metadata nearly always contained a de-identified subject ID, COVID-19 status, age in years and sex. The prospective study material was composed of cDNA or gDNA derived from T cells, B-cell-depleted T cells, or PBMCs.

TCRbeta CDR3 regions were amplified from genomic DNA using the immunoSEQ Assay, a bias-controlled multiplex PCR. Per the source publication's procedure: Within the assay, amplification of reference gene primers was used to estimate how many nucleated cells each sample contained. To quantify the absolute abundance of each unique TCRbeta CDR3 rearrangement, sequence reads were collapsed and filtered. For each sample, productive Simpson clonality was calculated as the square root of Simpson's diversity index across productive rearrangements. The source is immuneACCESS, and TCRdb retained only in-frame sequences with V and J called. Part of the clones is not carried over; for the studies checked, unresolved V genes explain less than half of this, and the remainder is unexplained. V and J calls and clone size come straight from that table; D and trimming were deduced from the DNA. The sample table lists around 150,000 clones, about 86% of them with a count of one. In total, the top ten clones hold 2.5% to 4% of the sample.

The CDR3, cysteine through phenylalanine, is 15 amino acids long. Just the 45-base CDR3 DNA is kept, in frame starting at base 1. From a lookup of the germline V gene, CDR1 and CDR2 are SNHLY and FYNNEI. V drops 6 bases and J drops 3 bases, leaving 15 bases in between. As concerns this clone: No cognate antigen has been identified for it. Within one base of it there is no much larger clone, and no base qualities were kept.

On the study overall, not on this receptor specifically: The amount of clinical and demographic metadata varied by source and participant and was provided uncurated.

Each collaborating institution followed its own protocols to collect whole blood in K2EDTA tubes. Collaborator samples were shipped for TCRbeta analysis as frozen whole blood, isolated PBMCs, or DNA extracted from either sample type. The sequencing input was peripheral blood. The sequence is built from TRBV2 and TRBJ1-5; the best D guess is TRBD1, with 5 bases matching. This receptor was taken from a man between 65 and 80 years old with acute or convalescent COVID-19. The sequence in DNA is TGTGCCAGCAGGCGGGACTCGGAAAACAATCAGCCCCAGCATTTT. Translated, this is CASRRDSENNQPQHF.